The rows below give T cell receptor beta chains drawn from one sample of a study of cytomegalovirus exposure and HLA in healthy donors. Sequenced by immunoSEQ multiplex PCR; TCRdb stores in-frame clones only, minus some. The sample contains 98,000 or so clones, 75% to 80% of which appear only once. The sequencing sample was made of PBMCs. The receptors originated from a man aged 60 to 75 in good health and CMV-seropositive. Each CDR3 is given with its conserved first and last residue. D genes are given only for firm matches. Clone size is shown for a subset of rows, as once, few, many or a class of expanded clone.

V: TRBV6-5
J: TRBJ2-5
D: TRBD2
size: -
DNA: TGTGCCAGCAGTTACGGGCTAGCGGAACCCCAAGAGACCCAGTACTTC
CDR3: CASSYGLAEPQETQYF

V: TRBV7-9
J: TRBJ1-2
D: TRBD1
size: -
DNA: TGTGCCAGCAGCTTAGCTGTGCAGGGGGGAGGCTACACCTTC
CDR3: CASSLAVQGGGYTF

V: TRBV28
J: TRBJ2-3
D: -
size: -
DNA: TGTGCCAGCAGGCTAGCAAAAACGCAGTATTTT
CDR3: CASRLAKTQYF

V: TRBV6-6
J: TRBJ2-2
D: TRBD2
size: few
DNA: TGTGCCACCTCGGGAGGTCCCGGGGAGCTGTTTTTT
CDR3: CATSGGPGELFF

V: TRBV7-9
J: TRBJ2-5
D: TRBD1
size: -
DNA: TGTGCCAGCAGCTCCGGGACAGGGGAAGAGACCCAGTACTTC
CDR3: CASSSGTGEETQYF

V: TRBV19
J: TRBJ2-7
D: -
size: -
DNA: TGTGCCAGTACCAAAGGGGGAGTCGACAGCTACTACGAGCAGTACTTC
CDR3: CASTKGGVDSYYEQYF

V: TRBV27
J: TRBJ1-1
D: -
size: once
DNA: TGTGCCAGCAGTTTATCGGCCAGAAACACTGAAGCTTTCTTT
CDR3: CASSLSARNTEAFF

V: TRBV5-1
J: TRBJ2-7
D: TRBD1
size: few
DNA: TGCGCCAGCAGCCTCTCCCGAGGGGACAGGGCGCTTCCCTACGAGCAGTACTTC
CDR3: CASSLSRGDRALPYEQYF

V: TRBV7-9
J: TRBJ1-1
D: -
size: few
DNA: TGTGCCAGCAGCTTGAGACAGGATGAAGCTTTCTTT
CDR3: CASSLRQDEAFF

V: TRBV11-2
J: TRBJ1-1
D: TRBD1
size: -
DNA: TGTGCCAGCAGCTTTGAAGAGGGGGCGGTTGAAGCTTTCTTT
CDR3: CASSFEEGAVEAFF

V: TRBV28
J: TRBJ2-7
D: -
size: -
DNA: TGTGCCAGCAGTTTATCCCGACACCTTGAGCAGTACTTC
CDR3: CASSLSRHLEQYF

V: TRBV6-5
J: TRBJ2-1
D: -
size: -
DNA: TGTGCCAGCAGTTACTCCTTTGGGGGGGCCCTCGATGAGCAGTTCTTC
CDR3: CASSYSFGGALDEQFF

V: TRBV5-4
J: TRBJ1-2
D: TRBD1
size: -
DNA: TGTGCCAGCAGCGCGGCCGGACAGGGGTATTATAACTATGGCTACACCTTC
CDR3: CASSAAGQGYYNYGYTF

V: TRBV21-1
J: TRBJ1-2
D: -
size: -
DNA: TGTGCCAGCAGCCACCCTCGTCCCGGGACAGGGGAGGCGGCCTATGGCTACACCTTC
CDR3: CASSHPRPGTGEAAYGYTF

V: TRBV7-9
J: TRBJ2-5
D: -
size: once
DNA: TGTGCCAGCAGCTTAGTAACCGGTCCTGATGGAGGGACCCAGTACTTC
CDR3: CASSLVTGPDGGTQYF

V: TRBV27
J: TRBJ2-5
D: TRBD2
size: -
DNA: TGTGCCAGCAGTAAAGCGGGGGGGCAAGAGACCCAGTACTTC
CDR3: CASSKAGGQETQYF

V: TRBV7-9
J: TRBJ2-7
D: -
size: once
DNA: TGTGCCAGCAGCTTAAATTATGAGGGGCAGTACTTC
CDR3: CASSLNYEGQYF

V: TRBV30
J: TRBJ2-3
D: TRBD1
size: -
DNA: TGTGCCTGGATAAACAGGGGCCGGAATACGCAGTATTTT
CDR3: CAWINRGRNTQYF

V: TRBV5-6
J: TRBJ2-2
D: -
size: -
DNA: TGTGCCAGCAGCCAGAAGACAGTTTGGGTTAACACCGGGGAGCTGTTTTTT
CDR3: CASSQKTVWVNTGELFF

V: TRBV6-6
J: TRBJ2-1
D: TRBD2
size: once
DNA: TGTGCCAGCAGTGGGGGGAGGGCCAGCTCCTACAATGAGCAGTTCTTC
CDR3: CASSGGRASSYNEQFF

V: TRBV28
J: TRBJ2-2
D: -
size: -
DNA: TGTGCCAGCAGTCTCAATCGGGTACTTACGAACACCGGGGAGCTGTTTTTT
CDR3: CASSLNRVLTNTGELFF

V: TRBV7-2
J: TRBJ2-7
D: TRBD1
size: -
DNA: TGTGCCAGCAGCAGACAGGGCTACGAGCAGTACTTC
CDR3: CASSRQGYEQYF

V: TRBV4-1
J: TRBJ2-1
D: -
size: -
DNA: TGCGCCAGCAGCCAAGAACAAGCGGCGGTCTCCTGGAATGAGCAGTTCTTC
CDR3: CASSQEQAAVSWNEQFF

V: TRBV9
J: TRBJ1-6
D: TRBD1
size: -
DNA: TGTGCCAGCAGCGAGGTGACAGGGAGTAATTCACCCCTCCACTTT
CDR3: CASSEVTGSNSPLHF

V: TRBV11-2
J: TRBJ2-5
D: TRBD1
size: -
DNA: TGTGCCAGCGGGCCGACAGGGCTTGGGACCCAGTACTTC
CDR3: CASGPTGLGTQYF

V: TRBV15
J: TRBJ2-1
D: TRBD2
size: -
DNA: TGTGCCACCAGCGGCGGGACTAGCGGGGGGGGCCTCAACAATGAGCAGTTCTTC
CDR3: CATSGGTSGGGLNNEQFF

V: TRBV7-2
J: TRBJ2-7
D: -
size: few
DNA: TGTGCCAGCAGCTTAGAAGGCAGAGGCCTCGAGCAGTACTTC
CDR3: CASSLEGRGLEQYF

V: TRBV5-6
J: TRBJ2-1
D: -
size: once
DNA: TGTGCCAGCAGCTTAGACCGGGGGTCCTCCTACAATGAGCAGTTCTTC
CDR3: CASSLDRGSSYNEQFF

V: TRBV11-2
J: TRBJ1-1
D: -
size: -
DNA: TGTGCCAGCAGCCACCAAGGGGAGAACACTGAAGCTTTCTTT
CDR3: CASSHQGENTEAFF